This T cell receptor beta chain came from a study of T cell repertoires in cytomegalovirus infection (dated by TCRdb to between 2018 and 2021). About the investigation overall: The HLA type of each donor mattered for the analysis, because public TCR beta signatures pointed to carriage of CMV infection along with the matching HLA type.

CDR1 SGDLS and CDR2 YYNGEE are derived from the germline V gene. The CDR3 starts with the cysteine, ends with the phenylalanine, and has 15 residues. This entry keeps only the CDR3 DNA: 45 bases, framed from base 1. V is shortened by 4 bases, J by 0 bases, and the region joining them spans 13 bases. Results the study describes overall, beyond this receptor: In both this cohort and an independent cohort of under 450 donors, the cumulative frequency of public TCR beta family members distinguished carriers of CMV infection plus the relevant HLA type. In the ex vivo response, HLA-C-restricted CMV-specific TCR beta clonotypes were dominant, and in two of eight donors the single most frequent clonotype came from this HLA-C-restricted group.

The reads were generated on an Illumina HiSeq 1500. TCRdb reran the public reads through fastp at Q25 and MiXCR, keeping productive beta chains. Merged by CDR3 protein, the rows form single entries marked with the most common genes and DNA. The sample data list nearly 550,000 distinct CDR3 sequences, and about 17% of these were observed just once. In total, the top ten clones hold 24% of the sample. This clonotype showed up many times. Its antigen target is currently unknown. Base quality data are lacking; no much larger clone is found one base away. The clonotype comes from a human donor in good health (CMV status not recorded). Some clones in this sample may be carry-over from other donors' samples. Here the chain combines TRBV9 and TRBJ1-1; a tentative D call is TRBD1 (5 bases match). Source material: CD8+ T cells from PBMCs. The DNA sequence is TGTGCCAGCAGCTCCGGGGGACGGATGAACACTGAAGCTTTCTTT. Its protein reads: CASSSGGRMNTEAFF.